Shown below are 24 T cell receptor beta chains from a single sample sequenced in a study of T cells in Graves' hyperthyroidism and ophthalmopathy. The TCR beta CDR3 regions underwent amplification using RNA transcripts as the source. The TCR CDR3 first-round RT-PCR relied on the HTBI primer set. TCRdb called the multiplex PCR reads again in MiXCR, with one record for every CDR3 protein. This table holds some 50,000 distinct CDR3 sequences, approximately 48% found once. Sequenced: blood. These receptors all come from a woman between 45 and 65 years old with Graves' ophthalmopathy.

This chain connects TRBV7-9 to TRBJ1-2; D possibly corresponds to TRBD1 (5 bases). The V and J ends lost 5 bases and 7 bases respectively, with 11 bases between them. Per germline, CDR1 SEHNR and CDR2 FQNEAQ (reference sequence). The CDR3 runs 12 residues. The CDR3 protein is CASSPGAGGYTF. The CDR3 DNA reads TGTGCCAGCAGCCCCGGGGCGGGTGGCTACACCTTC. The full variable domain, in which reference TRBV7-9 and TRBJ1-2 provide the parts outside the CDR3, is DTGVSQNPRHKITKRGQNVTFRCDPISEHNRLYWYRQTLGQGPEFLTYFQNEAQLEKSRLLSDRFSAERPKGSFSTLEIQRTEQGDSAMYLCASSPGAGGYTFGSGTRLTVV.

With regard to this clonotype: This likely comes from a read error, as the CDR3 has no conserved phenylalanine or tryptophan at its end. Because the CDR3's place on the DNA is in doubt, the DNA is left out and the CDR3 is given as listed by TCRdb. This sequence joins TRBV6-2 or TRBV6-3 and TRBJ2-3; TRBD1, the table's D call, lacks a check against the DNA. Ends included, the CDR3 has 9 residues. Germline V gene sequence: CDR1 MNHEY, CDR2 SVGEGT. The CDR3 spells CASSEVVGG.

The chain couples TRBV20-1 to TRBJ1-5; the match to TRBD1 covers 10 bases. This CDR3 has 13 amino acids. The V segment lost 6 bases and the J segment 7 bases; nucleotides outside the gene matches: 6. From germline, CDR1 is DFQATT and CDR2 SNEGSKA (reference sequence). This chain's CDR3 is CSARTGGWQPQHF. CDR3 in DNA: TGCAGTGCAAGGACAGGGGGATGGCAGCCCCAGCATTTT.

This clonotype was picked up a small number of times. This chain uses TRBV7-8 with TRBJ1-2, with D hard to call. Trimming removed 0 bases at V and 3 bases at J, with 5 bases between. CDR3 length equals 13 residues. Germline CDR1 reads SGHVS; CDR2 reads FQNEAQ. CDR3 protein: CASSLAADYGYTF. CDR3 coding DNA: TGTGCCAGCAGCTTAGCGGCGGACTATGGCTACACCTTC.

This clonotype showed up just a few times. The rearrangement joins TRBV6-5 to TRBJ2-3, with 8 bases that match TRBD2. Unmatched junction bases numbered 11, after V lost 9 bases and J lost 6 bases. CDR1 and CDR2 from the germline V gene are MNHEY and SVGAGI. The CDR3 has 14 residues. CDR3 sequence (DNA): TGTGCCAGAACCGAGCGGGGGCCCCTCGATACGCAGTATTTT. Its translation is CARTERGPLDTQYF.

This clonotype was found many times. The V and J genes are TRBV5-1 and TRBJ2-7, with D perhaps assigned TRBD1 or TRBD2 (5 bases each). Looked up from germline, CDR1 is SGHRS and CDR2 is YFSETQ. The CDR3 has 15 residues. V gave up 0 bases and J gave up 2 bases, with 12 bases separating them. The CDR3 DNA follows: TGCGCCAGCAGCTTGGTGGGGACCAACGCCTACGAGCAGTACTTC. This codes for CASSLVGTNAYEQYF.

This clonotype was seen ten or more times. This chain connects TRBV6-1 to TRBJ2-6; no clear D. The CDR3 consists of 16 residues. Germline V gene sequence: CDR1 MNHNS, CDR2 SASEGT. V dropped 1 base and J dropped 0 bases, with 7 bases sitting between them. The CDR3 spells CASSEGPLSGANVLTF. DNA of the CDR3: TGTGCCAGCAGTGAAGGGCCTCTCTCTGGGGCCAACGTCCTGACTTTC.

On this clonotype: An end of the junction does not agree with germline; a read error may underlie this. This chain uses TRBV7-2 with TRBJ2-1; 8 bases fit TRBD2. CDR3 length equals 15 residues. From germline, CDR1 is SGHTA and CDR2 FQGNSA. The CDR3 DNA is TGTGCCAGCAACTTACTAGCGGACTCCTACAATGAACAGTTCTTC. Its translation is CASNLLADSYNEQFF.

This clonotype was recorded many times. Germline is not matched at one junction end, which may reflect a read error. The chain is built from TRBV6-2 or TRBV6-3 and TRBJ2-7, with D hard to call. CDR3 size: 12 residues. Germline V gene sequence: CDR1 MNHEY, CDR2 SVGEGT. CDR3 in DNA: TGTGCCAGCAGTTACGACCGGTACGAGCAGTGCTTC. It yields the protein CASSYDRYEQCF.

CDR3 DNA: TGTGCCAGCGGCGGGGGGCGACACTCGGGCGGGAGGGGCAATGAGCAGTTCTTC. This gives the protein CASGGGRHSGGRGNEQFF. The V and J genes are TRBV7-9 and TRBJ2-1; 9 bases are a match to TRBD2. V lost 8 bases, J lost 6 bases, and 20 bases stayed unmatched. The CDR3 extends over 18 amino acids. The V gene's germline CDR1 is SEHNR and CDR2 FQNEAQ (reference sequence).

This clonotype was found a few times. This is likely a read error, given that the CDR3 carries no conserved phenylalanine or tryptophan at its end. This chain connects TRBV12-5 to TRBJ1-2, with D perhaps TRBD1 (5 bases). The length of the CDR3 is 14 residues. Germline-derived CDR1 and CDR2 are LGHNT and FRNRAP. Trimming took off 0 bases at V and 4 bases at J, with 9 bases between the two ends. The CDR3 reads CASGLVGGSYGYTL. DNA of the CDR3: TGTGCTAGTGGTTTGGTCGGGGGATCCTATGGCTACACCCTC.

In its sample, this clonotype is medium-sized (0.01 to 0.1%). The chain combines TRBV7-8 with TRBJ1-6, with 9 bases lining up with TRBD1. The CDR3 consists of 15 residues. J gave up 9 bases and V 4 bases, and 7 bases lay outside the gene matches. Looked up from germline, CDR1 is SGHVS and CDR2 is FQNEAQ. The CDR3 here is CASSSLDRGSSPLHF. CDR3 nucleotides: TGTGCCAGCAGCTCCCTCGACAGGGGGAGTTCACCCCTCCACTTT.

Remarks on this clonotype: Because the CDR3 is missing its conserved closing phenylalanine or tryptophan, this is likely a read error. The CDR3 coding sequence is TGTGCCAGTAGGAGTAGCAGAAGCCCCTACGAACAGTACCTC. Encoded protein: CASRSSRSPYEQYL. The chain links TRBV19 to TRBJ2-7; D remains ambiguous. This CDR3 is 14 amino acids long. Looked up from germline, CDR1 is LNHDA and CDR2 is SQIVND (reference sequence).

This clonotype has ten or more counts. The chain employs TRBV19 and TRBJ2-5, with TRBD2 identical over 11 bases. Per germline, CDR1 LNHDA and CDR2 SQIVND (reference sequence). V dropped 5 bases and J dropped 6; count of bases not matched to a gene: 11. The CDR3 loop spans 16 amino acids. DNA of the CDR3: TGTGCCAGTAGTCCTCTGACTAGCGGGATCGTTAAGACCCAGTACTTC. Translation: CASSPLTSGIVKTQYF. Full variable domain (missing parts from reference TRBV19 and TRBJ2-5): DGGITQSPKYLFRKEGQNVTLSCEQNLNHDAMYWYRQDPGQGLRLIYYSQIVNDFQKGDIAEGYSVSREKKESFPLTVTSAQKNPTAFYLCASSPLTSGIVKTQYFGPGTRLLVL.

This clonotype was counted only a few times. A much larger clone differs by one base, so this may be a read error. This chain joins TRBV7-2 and TRBJ2-4; D possibly uses TRBD1 or TRBD2 (6 bases each). Germline V gene sequence: CDR1 SGHTA, CDR2 FQGNSA. This CDR3 is built from 17 residues. CDR3 loop: CASSLSGARLAKNMQYF. The CDR3 DNA reads as TGTGCCAGCAGCTTATCGGGGGCCCGCTTAGCCAAAAACATGCAGTACTTC.

The chain recombines TRBV5-8 with TRBJ2-5, with TRBD1 identical over 7 bases. Germline trimming cut 1 base from V and 1 base from J; bases unmatched to any gene: 4. There are 15 residues in the CDR3. In germline, CDR1 is SGHTS, CDR2 YDEGEE. CDR3 amino acids: CASSLWGQSQETQYF. The CDR3 nucleotides are TGTGCCAGCAGCTTGTGGGGACAGAGCCAAGAGACCCAGTACTTC.

This clonotype was detected ten times or more. The chain joins TRBV29-1 to TRBJ1-4; TRBD1 matches 11 bases. The CDR3 is 16 amino acids. Germline lookup yields CDR1 SQVTM and CDR2 ANQGSEA. Unmatched junction bases numbered 7, after V lost 0 bases and J lost 7 bases. CDR3 sequence: CSVEEYSGTGGEKLFF. DNA of the CDR3: TGCAGCGTTGAAGAATACTCCGGGACAGGGGGTGAAAAACTGTTTTTT.

This clonotype occurred a few times. The gene calls are TRBV27 and TRBJ1-6; 7 positions match TRBD1. This CDR3 region has 16 residues. With 7 bases clipped from V and 8 bases from J, the junction kept 14 bases outside the gene matches. Germline CDR1 is MNHEY and CDR2 is SMNVEV (reference sequence). The CDR3 DNA is TGTGCCAGCATGAGACAGGGCGGGAGGAGAGATTCACCCCTCCACTTT. Its protein is CASMRQGGRRDSPLHF.

With regard to this clonotype: No conserved phenylalanine or tryptophan ends this CDR3, so it is likely a read error. V gene TRBV2 combines with J gene TRBJ2-7, with D perhaps matching TRBD1 (6 bases). CDR3 length: 12 amino acids. With 6 bases removed from V and 9 bases from J, the gap between germline ends came to 15 bases. Germline V gene sequence: CDR1 SNHLY, CDR2 FYNNEI. In nucleotides, the CDR3 is TGTGCCAGCAGACAGGGTTTCTCCGGGCAGTACTCC. Translation: CASRQGFSGQYS.

This clonotype was observed many times. CDR3 sequence reads: CASSQDQGTGGVLYGYTF. The CDR3 bases are TGTGCCAGCAGCCAAGACCAGGGGACAGGGGGCGTACTCTATGGCTACACCTTC. The V call is TRBV3-2, the J call TRBJ1-2; the table gives TRBD1 as D, unverified against the DNA. TRBV3-2 is given as a pseudogene. CDR3 length equals 18 residues.

To note about this clonotype: At one end the junction does not follow the germline gene, possibly because of a read error. The V gene is TRBV27, the J gene TRBJ1-5; TRBD1 aligns across 7 bases. In germline, CDR1 is MNHEY, CDR2 SMNVEV (reference sequence). The CDR3 totals 14 residues. The CDR3 spells CASSTGDGNQRQHF. DNA of the CDR3: TGTGCCAGCAGTACAGGGGACGGCAATCAGCGCCAGCATTTT.

In this sample, this clonotype turned up many times. The genes are TRBV7-2 and TRBJ1-1; D gene uncertain. V lost 5 bases and J 5 bases, leaving 9 bases between the germline ends. Germline V CDR1 and CDR2: SGHTA, FQGNSA. CDR3 size: 12 residues. CDR3 nucleotide sequence: TGTGCCAGCAGCATACAGAGGACTGAAGCTTTCTTT. Protein product: CASSIQRTEAFF.

This clonotype has a count of ten or more. V is TRBV2 and J is TRBJ2-7; D may be TRBD1 (6 bases). CDR3 size: 15 residues. The germline V gene encodes CDR1 SNHLY and CDR2 FYNNEI. V gave up 6 bases and J gave up 2 bases, with 17 bases separating them. The CDR3 DNA sequence: TGTGCCAGCAGGCTCGACAGGCTCACTCCCTACGAGCAGTACTTC. Translation: CASRLDRLTPYEQYF. The variable domain in full, with the rest retrieved from reference TRBV2 and TRBJ2-7, is EPEVTQTPSHQVTQMGQEVILRCVPISNHLYFYWYRQILGQKVEFLVSFYNNEISEKSEIFDDQFSVERPDGSNFTLKIRSTKLEDSAMYFCASRLDRLTPYEQYFGPGTRLTVT.

The rearrangement joins TRBV6-4 to TRBJ2-5, with D possibly TRBD2 on 5 matching bases. The V gene lost 2 bases and the J gene lost 5 bases, with 12 bases spanning the gap. This CDR3 region has 14 residues. CDR1 and CDR2 (germline): MRHNA, SNTAGT. The CDR3 DNA sequence: TGTGCCAGCAGTGACGGGGTCGGGGAGGAGACCCAGTACTTC. It codes for CASSDGVGEETQYF.